The T cell receptor beta chain under discussion was sequenced for a study of T cells after yellow fever vaccination. Findings and limits, study-wide: At around 96% for CD4 and about 88% for CD8, most primary-vaccination clones showed up again after the booster. Abundant bulk-derived clonotypes could contaminate FACS-sorted repertoires. Some clonotypes, a small share, were shared between CD4 and CD8 compartments.

Regarding this clonotype: Its antigen is unidentified.

Template switching with 5'RACE generated the TCR cDNA and added a universal primer site and UMIs. From the 5' RACE reads, TCRdb called clonotypes with MiXCR, one entry per CDR3 protein. The data contain about 150,000 distinct CDR3 sequences, approximately 6.2% of them singletons. The CDR3 has 14 amino acids. V shed 0 bases and J shed 0 bases, with 6 bases lying between them. CDR1 is SGHRS, CDR2 YFSETQ, per germline. Material: CD4+ T cells sorted from PBMCs, obtained on the day of the first yellow fever vaccination. This TCR derives from a man aged 18 to 29 who received the YFV17D yellow fever vaccine. V is TRBV5-1 and J is TRBJ2-5; no firm D call. The CDR3 nucleotides read TGCGCCAGCAGCTTGGAAAGATACCAAGAGACCCAGTACTTC. It encodes CASSLERYQETQYF.